A selection of T cell receptor beta chains follows, all from one sample in a study of blood T cells in healthy people across ages. TCRdb re-called the 5' RACE reads with MiXCR, one entry per CDR3 protein. The repertoire includes 550,000 to 600,000 distinct CDR3 sequences, under 55% of them detected once, and 20% to 25% sits in the top ten. The sample comprised blood. Receptor source: a man aged 80 or over in good health. Each CDR3 is given with its conserved first and last residue. The D gene is left open where the match is weak. A clone size is listed for some rows: how often the clone was seen (once, few, many), or a class if it is expanded.

TRBV20-1,TRBJ2-5,many,-,TGCAGTGCTAGAGAAGTCGGAATCGAGACCCAGTACTTC,CSAREVGIETQYF
TRBV9,TRBJ2-3,few,-,TGTGCCAGCAGCGTACGAGGATCAGATACGCAGTATTTT,CASSVRGSDTQYF
TRBV6-5,TRBJ2-7,many,TRBD2,TGTGCCAGCAGTCCCCCGGGGGGTACCTACGAGCAGTACTTC,CASSPPGGTYEQYF
TRBV29-1,TRBJ1-1,-,TRBD1,TGCAGCGGTAACAGGGGAGGTGTGTACGGTGAAGCTTTCTTT,CSGNRGGVYGEAFF
TRBV4-1,TRBJ2-7,once,-,TGCGCCAGCAGCCTAAAATATGGGGGGACGGGCGAGCAGTACTTC,CASSLKYGGTGEQYF
TRBV29-1,TRBJ2-2,-,TRBD2,TGCAGCGTTGAAGAGGGGGGGACTAGCGCCCCCGGGGAGCTGTTTTTT,CSVEEGGTSAPGELFF
TRBV9,TRBJ2-3,few,TRBD1,TGTGCCAGCAGCGCCCCCGGGACAGGGTTGGGAGATACGCAGTATTTT,CASSAPGTGLGDTQYF
TRBV9,TRBJ1-5,-,-,TGTGCCAGCAGCCGGACAGTTAGCAATCAGCCCCAGCATTTT,CASSRTVSNQPQHF
TRBV6-6,TRBJ2-3,many,-,TGTGCCAGCAGCTCAAGGGACTTGAGCACAGATACGCAGTATTTT,CASSSRDLSTDTQYF
TRBV9,TRBJ1-2,-,-,TGTGCCAGCAGCGTCCTCAGAGGGGAGAGAGATGGCTACACCTTC,CASSVLRGERDGYTF
TRBV20-1,TRBJ1-4,-,-,TGCAGTGCTAGAGATCATCGGGACACCTTTAATGAAAAACTGTTTTTT,CSARDHRDTFNEKLFF
TRBV29-1,TRBJ2-7,few,TRBD1,TGCAGCGTATGGACAGGGGTGTACGAGCAGTACTTC,CSVWTGVYEQYF
TRBV15,TRBJ1-6,many,TRBD1,TGTGCCACCAGTGATGGACAGGGTGTCTTTTCACCCCTCCACTTT,CATSDGQGVFSPLHF
TRBV6-6,TRBJ1-4,many,-,TGTGCCACGATGTTTGCAACTAATGAAAAACTGTTTTTT,CATMFATNEKLFF
TRBV20-1,TRBJ2-1,-,TRBD2,TGCAGTGCTCAGACTAGCGGGGGGGCCTGGAATGAGCAGTTCTTC,CSAQTSGGAWNEQFF
TRBV6-5,TRBJ2-7,many,TRBD2,TGTGCCAGCAGTACCACTAGCGGGAGCGCCTACGAGCAGTACTTC,CASSTTSGSAYEQYF
TRBV28,TRBJ1-1,-,-,TGTGCCAGCAGTTTCGAATACACTGAAGCTTTCTTT,CASSFEYTEAFF
TRBV12-3/TRBV12-4,TRBJ2-5,-,TRBD2,TGTGCCAGCAGTTTGAGGAGCGGGGTACAAGAGACCCAGTACTTC,CASSLRSGVQETQYF
TRBV3-1,TRBJ1-5,-,-,TGTGCCAGCAGCCAAGAGGGGAGACAGCCCCAGCATTTT,CASSQEGRQPQHF
TRBV13,TRBJ2-7,few,-,TGTGCCAGCAGCTCCGCCGGACTGAACCCCTACGAGCAGTACTTC,CASSSAGLNPYEQYF
TRBV20-1,TRBJ2-1,-,TRBD2,TGCAGTGCTAAAACGGGACTAGCGGGCTCCTACGATGAGCAGTTCTTC,CSAKTGLAGSYDEQFF
TRBV5-6,TRBJ2-7,once,-,TGTGCCAGCAGTAATCCCTCGAACAATGAGCAGTACTTC,CASSNPSNNEQYF
TRBV29-1,TRBJ2-5,-,TRBD2,TGCAGCGTTGGAGGGCTAGCGGGATACCAAGAGACCCAGTACTTC,CSVGGLAGYQETQYF
TRBV7-2,TRBJ2-2,-,TRBD1,TGTGCCAGCAGCACAAGGACAGGGGGCGGCGGCGGGGAGCTGTTTTTT,CASSTRTGGGGGELFF
TRBV7-9,TRBJ1-2,-,-,TGTGCCAGCAGCCCGTTGGGCCGCTACACCTTC,CASSPLGRYTF
TRBV6-5,TRBJ1-2,-,TRBD1,TGTGCCAGCAGTTACTCGATGGAGACAGGGCGGCGGTCACAGCGCTATGGCTACACCTTC,CASSYSMETGRRSQRYGYTF
TRBV18,TRBJ1-6,-,-,TGTGCCAGCTCACCAGGAGACTCCTATAATTCACCCCTCCACTTT,CASSPGDSYNSPLHF
TRBV7-2,TRBJ2-5,-,TRBD1,TGTGCCAACAGCCGACAGGGGGGTCAGAATAGGGAGCAGTACTTC,CANSRQGGQNREQYF
TRBV29-1,TRBJ2-5,-,-,TGCAGCGTTGATCGGCCCGGCCAAGAGACCCAGTACTTC,CSVDRPGQETQYF
TRBV5-1,TRBJ2-5,-,-,TGCGCCAGCAGCTTGGACAGGATAGGGACCCAGTACTTC,CASSLDRIGTQYF
TRBV6-2/TRBV6-3,TRBJ2-7,-,-,TGTGCCAGCAGTCCTCTCACTAGGGGGTCCTACAATGAGCAGTACTTC,CASSPLTRGSYNEQYF
TRBV5-5,TRBJ2-4,-,TRBD2,TGTGCCAGCAGCCCTAGACTAGCGGGGGGGCCGGAGGACATTCAGTACTTC,CASSPRLAGGPEDIQYF
TRBV9,TRBJ2-4,-,TRBD1,TGTGCCAGCAACCCCTCGGGACAGGGGCTGGAGCGGTACTTC,CASNPSGQGLERYF
TRBV10-3,TRBJ2-1,few,TRBD2,TGTGCCATCAGGCCTCAAGCGGGGGGGCGGAATGAGCAGTTCTTC,CAIRPQAGGRNEQFF
TRBV7-8,TRBJ2-1,once,-,TGTGCCAGCAGCTTAGAGAGAGGGGGTAAGCAGTTCTTC,CASSLERGGKQFF
TRBV27,TRBJ2-3,once,-,TGTGCCAGCAGTCCGTCCCTCGGGCGCCCAGATACGCAGTATTTT,CASSPSLGRPDTQYF
TRBV5-1,TRBJ2-7,few,-,TGCGCCAGCAGCTTCTCGGGAACCGCCTACGAGCAGTACTTC,CASSFSGTAYEQYF
TRBV7-2,TRBJ1-1,-,-,TGTGCCAGCAGCGGGTACAAGCGGACTTTGGAAGCTTTCTTT,CASSGYKRTLEAFF
TRBV27,TRBJ2-6,few,TRBD1,TGTGCCAGCAGTAAGACAGGGGAGCGGTTAGCCGGGGCCAACGTCCTGACTTTC,CASSKTGERLAGANVLTF
TRBV28,TRBJ2-1,-,-,TGTGCCAGCAAAGCTGGGGGTCAGGGGAATGAGCAGTTCTTC,CASKAGGQGNEQFF
TRBV7-9,TRBJ2-1,many,-,TGTGCCAGCAGCCCCTCACTTGGGCGCCACTCCTACAATGAGCAGTTCTTC,CASSPSLGRHSYNEQFF